What follows are 26 T cell receptor beta chains derived from one specimen sequenced in a study of blood T cell repertoires in COVID-19 (dated by TCRdb to the early 2020s). The receptor library was made with the immunoSEQ multiplex PCR assay. This is the immuneACCESS table as TCRdb keeps it, with only in-frame sequences that have V and J called. A part of the clones is gone; compared with another copy, unresolved V genes explain less than half, and the rest is unexplained. The sample yields 100,000 to 110,000 clones; just over 85% were counted once. Clones ranked in the top ten supply 5% of the sample. Sequenced input: peripheral blood. The origin of the receptors is a human donor in a cohort sampled during active COVID-19.

The J gene is TRBJ1-1, the V gene TRBV4-1; 7 bases are a match to TRBD1. V shed 7 bases, J shed 3 bases, and the junction held 8 bases outside the gene matches. CDR1 is MGHRA and CDR2 is YSYEKL in the germline V gene. The CDR3 has 14 amino acids. The CDR3 nucleotides are TGCGCCAGCACCCGAATCGACAGGGACACTGAAGCTTTCTTT. Amino acids: CASTRIDRDTEAFF.

The V gene is TRBV3-1 (or the pseudogene TRBV3-2), the J gene TRBJ2-7, with 13 bases lining up with TRBD2. The CDR3 spans 14 residues. CDR1 and CDR2 from the germline V gene are LGHDT and YNNKEL (reference sequence). J was trimmed by 6 bases and V by 4 bases; bases with no gene match: 3. The CDR3 DNA reads TGTGCCAGCAGCCCTACTAGCGGGAGGGGCGAGCAGTACTTC. It is translated as CASSPTSGRGEQYF.

This clone was seen only a few times. The rearrangement links TRBV11-3 to TRBJ2-2, with TRBD1 matching over 7 bases. J was trimmed by 6 bases and V by 3 bases; bases with no gene match: 4. CDR1 is SGHNT, CDR2 YENEEA, per germline. The CDR3 runs 14 residues. The CDR3 protein is CASSFDRAAGELFF. In DNA, the CDR3 is TGTGCCAGCAGCTTTGACAGGGCCGCCGGGGAGCTGTTTTTT.

DNA for the CDR3: TGTGCCAGCAGCGACGTCGGGATCTCCTACAATGAGCAGTTCTTC. Its translation: CASSDVGISYNEQFF. The chain is built from TRBV9 and TRBJ2-1; the D gene is possibly TRBD2 (5 bases). This CDR3 has 15 amino acids. Per germline, CDR1 SGDLS and CDR2 YYNGEE. Trimming removed 3 bases at V and 0 bases at J, with 10 bases between.

The chain links TRBV28 to TRBJ1-2; D remains unclear. Germline CDR1 MDHEN, CDR2 SYDVKM. V gave up 3 bases and J gave up 6 bases, with 8 bases separating them. The CDR3 covers 12 residues. The CDR3 DNA follows: TGTGCCAGCAGTTTGGAGGGTGATGGCTACACCTTC. It translates to CASSLEGDGYTF.

The genes are TRBV7-3 and TRBJ2-3, with TRBD2 matching 7 bases. Germline assignment: CDR1 SGHTA and CDR2 FQGTGA. The CDR3 is 12 residues long. V shed 4 bases, J shed 10 bases, and the junction held 5 bases outside the gene matches. CDR3 residues: CASSSGLGPQYF. In DNA, the CDR3 is TGTGCCAGCAGCTCAGGACTAGGGCCGCAGTATTTT.

The V gene is TRBV27, the J gene TRBJ1-5, with a weak D call TRBD1 (6 bases). CDR1 and CDR2 (germline): MNHEY, SMNVEV (reference sequence). Deletions cut 6 bases from V and 6 bases from J, with 15 bases between. The CDR3 covers 14 residues. CDR3 protein: CASRGATWGQPQHF. CDR3 DNA sequence: TGTGCCAGCAGGGGGGCTACGTGGGGTCAGCCCCAGCATTTT.

This chain uses TRBV5-6 with TRBJ2-4, with D unresolved. Germline CDR1 SGHDT, CDR2 YYEEEE. V was clipped by 3 bases and J by 0 bases, with 10 bases between them. This CDR3 is 15 amino acids long. The CDR3 region is CASSSGYLAKNIQYF. Here the CDR3 DNA reads TGTGCCAGCAGCTCCGGTTACCTAGCCAAAAACATTCAGTACTTC. The full variable domain, with the rest looked up from reference TRBV5-6 and TRBJ2-4, is DAGVTQSPTHLIKTRGQQVTLRCSPKSGHDTVSWYQQALGQGPQFIFQYYEEEERQRGNFPDRFSGHQFPNYSSELNVNALLLGDSALYLCASSSGYLAKNIQYFGAGTRLSVL.

The chain links TRBV27 to TRBJ2-1, with 8 bases matching TRBD2. V was clipped by 0 bases and J by 3 bases; unmatched bases: 10. The CDR3 is made up of 18 amino acids. Germline-derived CDR1 and CDR2 are MNHEY and SMNVEV (reference sequence). As DNA, the CDR3 is TGTGCCAGCAGTTTATCTACTGGCGGGGGACTAGGCTACAATGAGCAGTTCTTC. It encodes CASSLSTGGGLGYNEQFF.

The chain combines TRBV9 with TRBJ2-2; 7 nucleotides line up with TRBD1. Per germline, CDR1 SGDLS and CDR2 YYNGEE. V lost 0 bases, J lost 3 bases, and 8 bases stayed unmatched. This CDR3 has 17 amino acids. This CDR3 is CASSVERRGKDTGELFF. As DNA, the CDR3 is TGTGCCAGCAGCGTAGAGCGCAGGGGGAAGGACACCGGGGAGCTGTTTTTT.

V is TRBV15 and J is TRBJ1-2; D gene ambiguous. The germline CDR1 and CDR2 sequences are LNHNV and YYDKDF (reference sequence). The CDR3 length is 15 residues. V was clipped by 0 bases and J by 6 bases, with 14 bases between them. The CDR3 reads CATSREPWESDGYTF. The CDR3 nucleotides read TGTGCCACCAGCAGAGAGCCTTGGGAGTCGGATGGCTACACCTTC. Complete variable domain (other parts from reference TRBV15 and TRBJ1-2): DAMVIQNPRYQVTQFGKPVTLSCSQTLNHNVMYWYQQKSSQAPKLLFHYYDKDFNNEADTPDNFQSRRPNTSFCFLDIRSPGLGDTAMYLCATSREPWESDGYTFGSGTRLTVV.

This rearrangement joins TRBV4-2 to TRBJ2-1; TRBD1 matches 9 bases. The length of the CDR3 is 15 residues. Germline-derived CDR1 and CDR2 are LGHNA and YNFKEQ. The junction had 6 bases not matched to a gene; V was cut back by 5 bases and J by 4 bases. The CDR3 DNA reads as TGTGCCAGCAGCGCACAGGGGGCGGTTTACAATGAGCAGTTCTTC. This sequence encodes CASSAQGAVYNEQFF.

The chain recombines TRBV2 with TRBJ2-7; the D gene is possibly TRBD2 (6 bases). This CDR3 contains 13 residues. Germline values: CDR1 SNHLY, CDR2 FYNNEI. Trimming took 3 bases from V and 6 from J, leaving 12 bases between them. Here the CDR3 DNA reads TGTGCCAGCAGTGAGACGCAGGGAGGCGAGCAGTACTTC. It specifies CASSETQGGEQYF.

In its sample, this clone was seen a few times. V gene TRBV28 combines with J gene TRBJ1-5; 10 bases line up with TRBD1. Trimming at V came to 2 bases and at J to 2 bases, leaving 9 bases not matched to a gene. Germline lookup yields CDR1 MDHEN and CDR2 SYDVKM. This CDR3 has 18 residues. The CDR3, as DNA: TGTGCCAGCAGTTTACCCAGACAGGGGGCGGGAGGCAATCAGCCCCAGCATTTT. Translated: CASSLPRQGAGGNQPQHF. Filled out from reference TRBV28 and TRBJ1-5, the complete variable domain reads DVKVTQSSRYLVKRTGEKVFLECVQDMDHENMFWYRQDPGLGLRLIYFSYDVKMKEKGDIPEGYSVSREKKERFSLILESASTNQTSMYLCASSLPRQGAGGNQPQHFGDGTRLSIL.

V usage is TRBV19 and J usage is TRBJ2-1; 8 bases align to TRBD1. CDR3 length: 16 amino acids. J was trimmed by 0 bases and V by 5 bases; bases with no gene match: 6. The germline V gene has CDR1 LNHDA and CDR2 SQIVND (reference sequence). CDR3 sequence: CASSRRQGLSYNEQFF. CDR3 nucleotides: TGTGCCAGTAGTCGTCGACAGGGGCTCTCCTACAATGAGCAGTTCTTC.

The chain uses TRBV5-6 and TRBJ1-5, with D perhaps matching TRBD1 (5 bases). V shed 0 bases and J shed 0 bases, with 16 bases lying between them. The CDR3 consists of 18 residues. The germline V gene has CDR1 SGHDT and CDR2 YYEEEE. This chain's CDR3 is CASSLAGFGSYSNQPQHF. CDR3 bases: TGTGCCAGCAGCTTGGCAGGGTTCGGAAGCTATAGCAATCAGCCCCAGCATTTT.

This chain connects TRBV7-2 to TRBJ1-3; D gene uncertain. Trimming took off 1 base at V and 0 bases at J, with 10 bases between the two ends. The CDR3 spans 16 residues. The germline CDR1 and CDR2 sequences are SGHTA and FQGNSA. In DNA, the CDR3 is TGTGCCAGCAGCTTAGACCCGCCCGGCTCTGGAAACACCATATATTTT. Residues: CASSLDPPGSGNTIYF.

This chain uses TRBV9 with TRBJ2-7, with TRBD1 as a possible D gene (6 bases). Germline V gene sequence: CDR1 SGDLS, CDR2 YYNGEE. V was clipped by 4 bases and J by 0 bases, with 14 bases between them. The CDR3 has 15 residues. For the CDR3, the DNA is TGTGCCAGCAGCCCCGGGACAATTGCCTCCTACGAGCAGTACTTC. It codes for CASSPGTIASYEQYF.

CDR3 region: CASSLDRATDTQYF. The CDR3 bases are TGTGCCAGCAGTTTAGACAGGGCAACAGATACGCAGTATTTT. The rearrangement links TRBV28 to TRBJ2-3, with 7 bases fitting TRBD1. J was trimmed by 3 bases and V by 2 bases; bases with no gene match: 2. Germline loops: CDR1 MDHEN, CDR2 SYDVKM. The CDR3 runs 14 residues.

The chain recombines TRBV18 with TRBJ2-5, with D tentatively TRBD2 (6 bases). This CDR3 region has 19 residues. Between the trimmed V and J ends, which lost 6 bases and 5 bases, there was a span of 31 bases. The germline V gene has CDR1 KGHSH and CDR2 LQKENI. The DNA of the CDR3 is TGTGCCAGCTCTCCCGTCGGGGGATTATTTTCTTCGAGTCGGGAGACCCAGTACTTC. It yields the protein CASSPVGGLFSSSRETQYF.

CDR3 sequence: CASSLGLSGSGYNEQFF. The CDR3 DNA follows: TGTGCCAGCAGCTTGGGCCTTAGCGGGAGCGGTTACAATGAGCAGTTCTTC. The chain is built from TRBV7-8 and TRBJ2-1; TRBD2 matches at 9 bases. Germline CDR1 reads SGHVS; CDR2 reads FQNEAQ. This CDR3 has 17 amino acids. The V and J ends lost 3 bases and 4 bases, in that order; junction bases with no gene match: 10.

The rearrangement links TRBV6-5 to TRBJ2-7; possibly TRBD2 for D (5 bases). The length of the CDR3 is 12 residues. Germline V lookup: CDR1 MNHEY, CDR2 SVGAGI. The ends were cut back, 8 bases at V and 0 bases at J, with 8 bases in the middle. This CDR3 reads CASLGISYEQYF. The CDR3 DNA follows: TGTGCCAGCCTCGGGATCTCCTACGAGCAGTACTTC.

The count of this clone is one. This chain connects TRBV6-1 to TRBJ2-3; 7 bases align to TRBD2. There are 14 residues in the CDR3. V lost 0 bases to trimming and J lost 5 bases; unmatched junction nucleotides: 2. CDR1 is MNHNS and CDR2 is SASEGT in the germline V gene. In DNA, the CDR3 is TGTGCCAGCAGTGAAGCGGGAGGGATAGATACGCAGTATTTT. Translation: CASSEAGGIDTQYF.

The V call is TRBV5-6, the J call TRBJ1-6; D is perhaps TRBD1 (6 bases). The CDR3 consists of 16 residues. Trimming pared 4 bases from V and 10 bases from J, leaving 21 bases between. Germline V gives CDR1 SGHDT, CDR2 YYEEEE. The CDR3 DNA is TGTGCCAGCAGCCCGGGGGGGCAGCGACGGGGCTCACCCCTCCACTTT. It encodes CASSPGGQRRGSPLHF. Using reference TRBV5-6 and TRBJ1-6 for the parts outside the CDR3, the full variable domain is DAGVTQSPTHLIKTRGQQVTLRCSPKSGHDTVSWYQQALGQGPQFIFQYYEEEERQRGNFPDRFSGHQFPNYSSELNVNALLLGDSALYLCASSPGGQRRGSPLHFGNGTRLTVT.

The genes are TRBV19 and TRBJ2-2; 10 bases match TRBD2. The ends lost 6 bases at V and 5 bases at J; junction bases unmatched: 3. Germline values: CDR1 LNHDA, CDR2 SQIVND (reference sequence). This CDR3 contains 14 residues. CDR3 nucleotides: TGTGCCAGTAGGCGAGCGGGGGGGACCGGGGAGCTGTTTTTT. Encoded protein: CASRRAGGTGELFF.

The chain has TRBV2 and TRBJ1-2; TRBD1 matches 8 bases. The V gene end was trimmed by 2 bases and the J gene end by 1 base; junction bases not matched to a gene: 3. The CDR3 extends over 15 amino acids. Germline V gene sequence: CDR1 SNHLY, CDR2 FYNNEI. The CDR3 sequence: CASSETGGVNYGYTF. The CDR3 region has the DNA TGTGCCAGCAGTGAAACAGGGGGAGTTAACTATGGCTACACCTTC.